This TCR beta chain is from a study of CD8 T cells in ankylosing spondylitis. General observations from the study: What seemed typical of ankylosing spondylitis blood was a TCR beta motif built from several highly homologous variants. Reportedly, significant enrichment of disease-linked clones occurred in matched ankylosing spondylitis synovial fluid. Previously reported in reactive arthritis synovial fluid and blood were some of the motif variants.

This clonotype was detected many times. The antigen is undetermined. Each CDR3 protein is one row after TCRdb ran MiXCR on the 5' RACE reads. Of 150,000 to 200,000 distinct CDR3 sequences listed, 13% were seen once; the top ten hold roughly 11%. The CDR3 has 15 amino acids. With 1 base removed from V and 5 bases from J, the gap between germline ends came to 12 bases. Germline CDR1 and CDR2: LGHNA and YSLEER. The TCR comes from a female donor with ankylosing spondylitis or in good health (not recorded which). The sample taken for sequencing was blood, either unsorted or a sorted T cell fraction (not recorded which). The chain uses TRBV4-3 and TRBJ2-1; tentative D call: TRBD2 (6 bases). As DNA, the CDR3 is TGCGCCAGCAGCCAAGTCGCTAGCGCAAACAATGAGCAGTTCTTC. Translating it yields CASSQVASANNEQFF.